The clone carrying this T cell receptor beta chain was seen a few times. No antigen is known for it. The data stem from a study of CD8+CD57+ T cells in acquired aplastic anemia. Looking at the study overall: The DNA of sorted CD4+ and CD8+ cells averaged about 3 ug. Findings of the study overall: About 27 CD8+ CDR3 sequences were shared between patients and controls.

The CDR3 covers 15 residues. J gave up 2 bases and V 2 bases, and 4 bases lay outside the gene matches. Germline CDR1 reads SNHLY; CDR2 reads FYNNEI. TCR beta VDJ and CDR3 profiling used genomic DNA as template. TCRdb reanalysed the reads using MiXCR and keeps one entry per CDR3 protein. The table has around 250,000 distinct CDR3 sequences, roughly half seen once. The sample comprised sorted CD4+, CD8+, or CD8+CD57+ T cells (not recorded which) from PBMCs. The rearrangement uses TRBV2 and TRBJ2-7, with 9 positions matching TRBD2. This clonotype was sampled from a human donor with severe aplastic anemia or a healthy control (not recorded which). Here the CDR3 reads CASSEMAGGPYEQYF. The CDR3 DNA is TGTGCCAGCAGTGAAATGGCGGGAGGGCCCTACGAGCAGTACTTC.